This T cell receptor beta chain came from a study of T cells in Graves' hyperthyroidism and ophthalmopathy. Study-wide context: Peripheral blood samples were taken at initial diagnosis, prior to any treatment. The study, taken as a whole, reports: The model forecast ophthalmopathy, anticipating it by a median around 6.5 months before onset.

Clinical symptoms, serum thyroxine and TRAb, thyroid ultrasound and orbital computed tomography were used for the diagnoses. Germline V gives CDR1 MNHEY, CDR2 SMNVEV (reference sequence). The CDR3 loop spans 15 amino acids. V was pared by 1 base and J by 7 bases, with 3 bases of the junction left unmatched. This clonotype was seen at least ten times. Antigen specificity is unknown. RNA transcripts served as the template for amplifying TCR beta CDR3 regions. HTBI primers drove first-round RT-PCR of the TCR CDR3. TCRdb reprocessed the multiplex PCR reads via MiXCR and lists one record per CDR3 protein. The sample carries some 490,000 distinct CDR3 sequences, about 22% recorded once.

The TCR originated in a woman aged 70-85 years with Graves' ophthalmopathy. The rearrangement uses TRBV27 and TRBJ1-4; 10 nucleotides match TRBD1. The sample consisted of blood. The CDR3 loop is CASSLFGQGGEKLFF. CDR3 DNA sequence: TGTGCCAGCAGTTTATTTGGACAGGGGGGTGAAAAACTGTTTTTT.